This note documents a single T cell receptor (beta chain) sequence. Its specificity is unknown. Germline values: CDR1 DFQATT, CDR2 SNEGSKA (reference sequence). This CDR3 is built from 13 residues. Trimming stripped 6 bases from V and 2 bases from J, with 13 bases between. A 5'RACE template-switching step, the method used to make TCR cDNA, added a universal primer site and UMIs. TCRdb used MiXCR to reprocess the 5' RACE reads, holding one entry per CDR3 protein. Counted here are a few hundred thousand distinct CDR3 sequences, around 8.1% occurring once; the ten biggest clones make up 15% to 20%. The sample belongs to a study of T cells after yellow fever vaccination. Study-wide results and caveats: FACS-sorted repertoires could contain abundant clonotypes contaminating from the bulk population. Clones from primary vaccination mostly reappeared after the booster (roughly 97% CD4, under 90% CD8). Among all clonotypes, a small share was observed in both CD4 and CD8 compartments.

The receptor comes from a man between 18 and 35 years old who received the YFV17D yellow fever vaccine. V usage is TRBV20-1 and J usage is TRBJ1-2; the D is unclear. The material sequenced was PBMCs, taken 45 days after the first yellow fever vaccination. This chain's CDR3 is CSAPRADNYGYTF. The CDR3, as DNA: TGCAGTGCCCCCCGCGCAGACAACTATGGCTACACCTTC.